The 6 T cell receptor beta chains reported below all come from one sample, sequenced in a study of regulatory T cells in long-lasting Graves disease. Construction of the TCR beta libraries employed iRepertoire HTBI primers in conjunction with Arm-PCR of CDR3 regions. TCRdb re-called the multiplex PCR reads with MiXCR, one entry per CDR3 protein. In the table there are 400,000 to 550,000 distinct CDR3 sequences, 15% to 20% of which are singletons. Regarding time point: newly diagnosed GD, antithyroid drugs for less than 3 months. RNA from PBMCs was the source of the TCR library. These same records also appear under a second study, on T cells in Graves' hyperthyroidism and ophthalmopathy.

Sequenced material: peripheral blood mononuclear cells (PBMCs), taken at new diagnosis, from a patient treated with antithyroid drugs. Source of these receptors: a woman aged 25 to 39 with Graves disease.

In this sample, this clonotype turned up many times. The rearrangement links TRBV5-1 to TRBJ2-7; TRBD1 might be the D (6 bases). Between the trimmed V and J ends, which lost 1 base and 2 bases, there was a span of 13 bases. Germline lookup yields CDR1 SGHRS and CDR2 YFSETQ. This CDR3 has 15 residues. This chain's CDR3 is CASSLFGQTPYEQYF. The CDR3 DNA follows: TGCGCCAGCAGCTTGTTTGGACAGACACCCTACGAGCAGTACTTC.

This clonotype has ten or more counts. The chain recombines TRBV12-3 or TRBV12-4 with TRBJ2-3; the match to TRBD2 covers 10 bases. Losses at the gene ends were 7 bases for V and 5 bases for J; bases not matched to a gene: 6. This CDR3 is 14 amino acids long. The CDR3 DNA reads TGTGCCAGCAAGGAGATAGCGGGAGGAGATACGCAGTATTTT. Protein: CASKEIAGGDTQYF.

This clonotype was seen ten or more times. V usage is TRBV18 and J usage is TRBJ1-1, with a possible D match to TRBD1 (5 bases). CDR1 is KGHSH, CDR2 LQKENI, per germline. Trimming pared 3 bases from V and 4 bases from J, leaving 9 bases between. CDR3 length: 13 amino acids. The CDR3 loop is CASSPRDSTEAFF. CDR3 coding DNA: TGTGCCAGCTCACCTCGTGACAGCACTGAAGCTTTCTTT. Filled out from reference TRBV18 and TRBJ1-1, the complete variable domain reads NAGVMQNPRHLVRRRGQEARLRCSPMKGHSHVYWYRQLPEEGLKFMVYLQKENIIDESGMPKERFSAEFPKEGPSILRIQQVVRGDSAAYFCASSPRDSTEAFFGQGTRLTVV.

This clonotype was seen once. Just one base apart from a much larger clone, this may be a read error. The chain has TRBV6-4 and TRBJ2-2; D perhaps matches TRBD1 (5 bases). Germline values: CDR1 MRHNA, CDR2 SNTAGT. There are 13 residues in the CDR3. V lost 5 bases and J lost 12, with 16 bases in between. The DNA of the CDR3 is TGTGCCAGCAGTTACATGCAGGGTGGGAAGCTGTTTTTT. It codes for CASSYMQGGKLFF.

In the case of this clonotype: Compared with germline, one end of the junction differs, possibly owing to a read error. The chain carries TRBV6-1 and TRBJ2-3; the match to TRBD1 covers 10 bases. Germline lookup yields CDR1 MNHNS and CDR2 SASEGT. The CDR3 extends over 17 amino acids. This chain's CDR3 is CASSPPTGGILTDTRYF. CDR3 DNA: TGTGCCAGCAGCCCCCCGACAGGGGGCATTTTAACAGATACGCGGTATTTT.

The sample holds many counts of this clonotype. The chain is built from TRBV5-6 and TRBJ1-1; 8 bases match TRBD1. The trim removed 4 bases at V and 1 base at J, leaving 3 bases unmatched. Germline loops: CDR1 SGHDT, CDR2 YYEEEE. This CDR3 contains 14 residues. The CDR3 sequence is CASSGDRGNTEAFF. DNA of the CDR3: TGTGCCAGCAGCGGAGACAGGGGGAACACTGAAGCTTTCTTT.